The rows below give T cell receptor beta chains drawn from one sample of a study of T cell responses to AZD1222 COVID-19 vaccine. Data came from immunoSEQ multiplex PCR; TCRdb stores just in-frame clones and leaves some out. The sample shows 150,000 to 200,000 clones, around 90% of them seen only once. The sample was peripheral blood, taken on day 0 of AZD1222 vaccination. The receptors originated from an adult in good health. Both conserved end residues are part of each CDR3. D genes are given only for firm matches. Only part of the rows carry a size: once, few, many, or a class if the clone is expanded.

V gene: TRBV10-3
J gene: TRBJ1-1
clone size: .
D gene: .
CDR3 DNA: TGTGCCATCAGTCAGGGACCGCTGAACACTGAAGCTTTCTTT
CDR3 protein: CAISQGPLNTEAFF

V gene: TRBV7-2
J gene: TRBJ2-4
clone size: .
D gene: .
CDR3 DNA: TGTGCCTCCGCCCGGGGGGCGCAGGGAAACATTCAGTACTTC
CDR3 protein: CASARGAQGNIQYF

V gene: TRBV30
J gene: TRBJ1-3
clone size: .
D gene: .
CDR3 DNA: TGTGCCTGGGAGCAGGGCAGCTCTGGAAACACCATATATTTT
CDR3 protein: CAWEQGSSGNTIYF

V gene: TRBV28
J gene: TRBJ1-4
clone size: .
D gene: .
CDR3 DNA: TGTGCCAGCAGTTTTTCGCGAAGCGCCAATGAAAAACTGTTTTTT
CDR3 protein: CASSFSRSANEKLFF

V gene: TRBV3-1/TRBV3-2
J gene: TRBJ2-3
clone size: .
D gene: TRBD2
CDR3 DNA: TGTGCCAGCAGCCAAGTGGGGCGGGGGGTCACAGATACGCAGTATTTT
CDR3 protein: CASSQVGRGVTDTQYF

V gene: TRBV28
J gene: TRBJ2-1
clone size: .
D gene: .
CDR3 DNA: TGTGCCAGCAGCAACCACATGGACAATGAGCAGTTCTTC
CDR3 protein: CASSNHMDNEQFF

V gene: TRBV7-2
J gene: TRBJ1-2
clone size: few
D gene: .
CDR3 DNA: TGTGCCAGCAGCTTAGCTATCTCGGCAGGGGATGGCTACACCTTC
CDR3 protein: CASSLAISAGDGYTF

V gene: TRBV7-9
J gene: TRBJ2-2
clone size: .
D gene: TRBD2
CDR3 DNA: TGTGCCAGAGGACAAGCGGGAGTTGGCGGGGAGCTGTTTTTT
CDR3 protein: CARGQAGVGGELFF

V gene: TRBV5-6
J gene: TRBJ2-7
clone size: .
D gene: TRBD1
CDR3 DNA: TGTGCCAGCACCTTGTGGGACAGGTCGGGCGAGCAGTACTTC
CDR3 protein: CASTLWDRSGEQYF

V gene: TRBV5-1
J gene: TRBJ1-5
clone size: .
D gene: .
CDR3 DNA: TGCGCCAGCAGCCCGGGGGACCTCCCCAATCAGCCCCAGCATTTT
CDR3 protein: CASSPGDLPNQPQHF

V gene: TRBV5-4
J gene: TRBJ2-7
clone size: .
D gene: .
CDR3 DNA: TGTGCCAGCAGCTGGGGGCCACAGAATTCGGGCTCCTACGAGCAGTACTTC
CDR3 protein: CASSWGPQNSGSYEQYF

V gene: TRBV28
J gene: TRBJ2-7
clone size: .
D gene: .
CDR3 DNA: TGTGCCAGCAGTTCCCTAGCGCCGGGACACGAGCAGTACTTC
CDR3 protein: CASSSLAPGHEQYF

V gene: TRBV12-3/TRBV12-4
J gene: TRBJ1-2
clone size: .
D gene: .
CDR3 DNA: TGTGCCAGCAGTCCCCCCCTCCGGGGCTACACCTTC
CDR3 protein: CASSPPLRGYTF

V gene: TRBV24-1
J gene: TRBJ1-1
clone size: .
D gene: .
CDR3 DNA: TGTGCCACCAGTGATTTGGAGGGAGGGGCTGAAGCTTTCTTT
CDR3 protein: CATSDLEGGAEAFF

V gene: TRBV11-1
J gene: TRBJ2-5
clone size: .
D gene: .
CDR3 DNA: TGTGCCAGCAGCTCCGACCCGAATCCTCAAGAGACCCAGTACTTC
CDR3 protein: CASSSDPNPQETQYF

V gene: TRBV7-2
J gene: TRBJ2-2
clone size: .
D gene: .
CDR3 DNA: TGTGCCAGCAGCCCCCGGGGACATCCGAACACCGGGGAGCTGTTTTTT
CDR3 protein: CASSPRGHPNTGELFF

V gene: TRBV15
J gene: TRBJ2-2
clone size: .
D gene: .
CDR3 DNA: TGTGCCACCAGCAGAGACAGGGGTATCGGGGAGCTGTTTTTT
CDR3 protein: CATSRDRGIGELFF

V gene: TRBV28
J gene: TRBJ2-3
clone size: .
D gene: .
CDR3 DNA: TGTGCCAGCAGATTAAGCGGCTCTAGCACAGATACGCAGTATTTT
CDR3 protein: CASRLSGSSTDTQYF